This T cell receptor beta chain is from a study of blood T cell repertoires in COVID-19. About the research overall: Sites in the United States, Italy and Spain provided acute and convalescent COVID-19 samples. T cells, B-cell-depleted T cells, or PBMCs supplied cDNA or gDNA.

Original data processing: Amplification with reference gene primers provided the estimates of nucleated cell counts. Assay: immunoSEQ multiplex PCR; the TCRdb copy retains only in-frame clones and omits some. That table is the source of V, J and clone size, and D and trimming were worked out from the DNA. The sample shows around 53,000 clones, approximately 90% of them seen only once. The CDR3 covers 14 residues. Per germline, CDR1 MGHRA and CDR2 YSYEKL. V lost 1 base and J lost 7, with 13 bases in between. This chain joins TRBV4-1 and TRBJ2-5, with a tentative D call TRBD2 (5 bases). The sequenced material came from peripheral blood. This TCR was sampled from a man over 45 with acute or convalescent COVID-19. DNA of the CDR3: TGCGCCAGCAGCCAAGGGACTCCACGGGGGACCCAGTACTTC. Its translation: CASSQGTPRGTQYF.